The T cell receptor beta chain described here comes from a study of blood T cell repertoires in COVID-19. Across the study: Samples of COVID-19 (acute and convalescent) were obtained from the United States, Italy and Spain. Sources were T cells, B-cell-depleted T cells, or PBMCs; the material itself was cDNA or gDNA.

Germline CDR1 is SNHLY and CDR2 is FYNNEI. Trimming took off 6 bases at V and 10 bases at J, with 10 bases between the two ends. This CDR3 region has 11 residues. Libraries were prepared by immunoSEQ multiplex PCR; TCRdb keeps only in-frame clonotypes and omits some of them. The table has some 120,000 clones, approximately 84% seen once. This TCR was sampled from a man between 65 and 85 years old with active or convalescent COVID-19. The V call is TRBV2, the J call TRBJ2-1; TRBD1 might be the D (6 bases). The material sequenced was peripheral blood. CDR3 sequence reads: CASRDRGEQFF. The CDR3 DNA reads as TGTGCCAGCAGGGACAGAGGGGAGCAGTTCTTC.